A selection of T cell receptor beta chains follows, all from one sample in a study of cytomegalovirus exposure and HLA in healthy donors. The repertoire was sequenced with immunoSEQ multiplex PCR; TCRdb's copy has only in-frame clones and lacks some. The table includes 99,000 or so clones, 75% to 80% detected once. Input material: PBMCs. Receptor source: a man between 60 and 70 years old in good health and CMV-seropositive. Both conserved end residues are part of each CDR3. A D gene is named only where the DNA matches it firmly. Not all rows give a size; the values are once, few, many and, for expanded clones, a class.

CDR3 DNA	CDR3 protein	D gene	clone size	J gene	V gene
TGTGCCAGCAGCGAACATGTGAACACTGAAGCTTTCTTT	CASSEHVNTEAFF	.	.	TRBJ1-1	TRBV9
TGTGCCAGCAGTTCGGACAGGGACGGGAGTCAGCCCCAGCATTTT	CASSSDRDGSQPQHF	TRBD1	.	TRBJ1-5	TRBV6-6
TGCGCCAGCAGCCAAGTCCGGGCAGGGGCAGGTAATGAGCAGTTCTTC	CASSQVRAGAGNEQFF	.	few	TRBJ2-1	TRBV4-1
TGTGCCAGCAGCTCGCTCCCCGGAGATACGCAGTATTTT	CASSSLPGDTQYF	.	.	TRBJ2-3	TRBV7-2
TGCGCCAGCAGGTCCGGGACAGGCGGACTGGAGCAGTACTTC	CASRSGTGGLEQYF	TRBD1	.	TRBJ2-7	TRBV10-2
TGTGCCAGCAGTTTGGGACAATCTCAAGAGACCCAGTACTTC	CASSLGQSQETQYF	.	.	TRBJ2-5	TRBV5-4
TGTGCCAGCATCCGGGACAGGGGAGTGGAGACCCAGTACTTC	CASIRDRGVETQYF	TRBD1	.	TRBJ2-5	TRBV7-2
TGTGCCAGCAGTTTAGGGGGGACAGGCAATAGTTGGGCCAAAAACATTCAGTACTTC	CASSLGGTGNSWAKNIQYF	TRBD1	.	TRBJ2-4	TRBV28
TGTGCCAGCTCACCAAACCGGGGGGAGTCCGGGGAGCTGTTTTTT	CASSPNRGESGELFF	TRBD2	.	TRBJ2-2	TRBV18
TGTGCCAGCAGCTTAAAGGACCAGGGCGATCAGCCCCAGCATTTT	CASSLKDQGDQPQHF	.	.	TRBJ1-5	TRBV13
TGTGCCAGCAGTTTATTATCGTTACAGGGGGTAAAAGAGACCCAGTACTTC	CASSLLSLQGVKETQYF	TRBD1	.	TRBJ2-5	TRBV28
TGTGCCAGCAGTTACTCAGCGAACACTGAAGCTTTCTTT	CASSYSANTEAFF	.	.	TRBJ1-1	TRBV6-5
TGTGCCATCAGTGCCAGGGAAGAAAAACTGTTTTTT	CAISAREEKLFF	.	once	TRBJ1-4	TRBV10-3
TGTGCCAGTAGCCCTTCTTTGGGGGGTAGGGCCGGGGAGCTGTTTTTT	CASSPSLGGRAGELFF	.	.	TRBJ2-2	TRBV19
TGTGCCAGCACTCTCTACGGGGGGGGCCATGTAGATACGCAGTATTTT	CASTLYGGGHVDTQYF	TRBD2	.	TRBJ2-3	TRBV2
TGTGCCAGCAGCCTCGGGACAGGGGGCGGAGGGGAGCTGTTTTTT	CASSLGTGGGGELFF	TRBD1	.	TRBJ2-2	TRBV7-2
TGTGCCAGCAGTGAAGCGACAGGAACATATAATTCACCCCTCCACTTT	CASSEATGTYNSPLHF	.	.	TRBJ1-6	TRBV6-1
TGTTCCAGCAGCTTGCCCATTCAGAACAGTAACTCCTACGAGCAGTACTTC	CSSSLPIQNSNSYEQYF	.	.	TRBJ2-7	TRBV7-9
TGTGCCAGCAGCTACTTAGCGGGGGGGCCAGATACGCAGTATTTT	CASSYLAGGPDTQYF	TRBD2	.	TRBJ2-3	TRBV7-8
TGTGCCAGCAGTACTAGCGGGGGGGGCTACTACGAGCAGTACTTC	CASSTSGGGYYEQYF	TRBD2	.	TRBJ2-7	TRBV6-5
TGTGCCTGGATGCAAGCGGTCCGGGAGACCCAGTACTTC	CAWMQAVRETQYF	.	.	TRBJ2-5	TRBV30
TGCGCCAGCAGCTTGGCCAGGAATGGCTACACCTTC	CASSLARNGYTF	.	once	TRBJ1-2	TRBV5-1
TGTGCCAGCAGTTACAACAGGGACACTGAAGCTTTCTTT	CASSYNRDTEAFF	.	few	TRBJ1-1	TRBV6-6
TGTGCCAGCTCTGACAGGGGGAGGTACGAGCAGTACTTC	CASSDRGRYEQYF	TRBD1	.	TRBJ2-7	TRBV27
TGTGCCAGCAGCTTGGCCGGGACTAGCGAGAACAATGAGCAGTTCTTC	CASSLAGTSENNEQFF	TRBD2	.	TRBJ2-1	TRBV5-4
TGTGCCAGCAGCCTTCCCCAAGGGGACAGGACAAACACCGGGGAGCTGTTTTTT	CASSLPQGDRTNTGELFF	.	once	TRBJ2-2	TRBV21-1
TGTGCCATCAGTGAGTTGGCCGGGAGCTATGGCTACACCTTC	CAISELAGSYGYTF	.	.	TRBJ1-2	TRBV10-3
TGTGCCAGCAAAAGACAGGGAAGTACGACAGATACGCAGTATTTT	CASKRQGSTTDTQYF	TRBD1	.	TRBJ2-3	TRBV6-5
TGTGCCAGCAGCCAGACTAGCGGGACTGTTGATGAGCAGTTCTTC	CASSQTSGTVDEQFF	TRBD2	.	TRBJ2-1	TRBV27